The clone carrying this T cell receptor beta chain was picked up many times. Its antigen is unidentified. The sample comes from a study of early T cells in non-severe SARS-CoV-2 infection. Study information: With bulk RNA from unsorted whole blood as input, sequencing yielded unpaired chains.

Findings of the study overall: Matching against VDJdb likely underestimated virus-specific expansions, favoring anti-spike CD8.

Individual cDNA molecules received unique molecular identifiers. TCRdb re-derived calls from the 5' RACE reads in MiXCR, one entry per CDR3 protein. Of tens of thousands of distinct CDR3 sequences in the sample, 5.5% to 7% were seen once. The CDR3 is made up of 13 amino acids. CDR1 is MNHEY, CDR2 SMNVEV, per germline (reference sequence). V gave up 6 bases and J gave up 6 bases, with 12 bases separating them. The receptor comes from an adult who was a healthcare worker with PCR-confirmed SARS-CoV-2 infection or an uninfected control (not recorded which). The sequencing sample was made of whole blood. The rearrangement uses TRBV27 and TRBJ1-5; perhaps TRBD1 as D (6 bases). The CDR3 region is CASSLQGPQPQHF. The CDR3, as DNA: TGTGCCAGCAGCTTACAGGGTCCTCAGCCCCAGCATTTT.